This entry lists 19 T cell receptor beta chains sequenced from one sample in a study of patients and donors after allogeneic stem cell transplantation. TCRdb analysed the RT-PCR reads with MiXCR anew, one entry per CDR3 protein. This repertoire shows 920,000 or so distinct CDR3 sequences, over 15% found once; its top ten account for approximately 5.9%. The source material was blood, either unsorted or a sorted T cell fraction (not recorded which). These receptors came from a human donor who was either an allogeneic HSCT recipient or a stem cell or donor lymphocyte infusion donor (not recorded which). It is not recorded whose cells these are; they may come from a transplant donor.

The V call is TRBV14, the J call TRBJ2-7; perhaps TRBD2 as D (5 bases). CDR3 length equals 14 residues. Germline-derived CDR1 and CDR2 are SGHDN and FVKESK. V gave up 4 bases and J gave up 4 bases, with 14 bases separating them. The CDR3 sequence is CASSLAEGRYEQYF. Written as DNA, the CDR3 is TGTGCCAGCAGCCTTGCAGAGGGCAGATACGAGCAGTACTTC. Combining the CDR3 with reference TRBV14 and TRBJ2-7 gives the whole variable domain EAGVTQFPSHSVIEKGQTVTLRCDPISGHDNLYWYRRVMGKEIKFLLHFVKESKQDESGMPNNRFLAERTGGTYSTLKVQPAELEDSGVYFCASSLAEGRYEQYFGPGTRLTVT.

The sample holds a few counts of this clonotype. This chain links TRBV6-5 with TRBJ2-6; D remains unclear. The CDR3 contains 16 residues. Trimming pared 1 base from V and 4 bases from J, leaving 11 bases between. The V gene's germline CDR1 is MNHEY and CDR2 SVGAGI. The CDR3 region is CASSYFFRSGANVLTF. The CDR3 DNA follows: TGTGCCAGCAGTTACTTCTTCCGGTCCGGGGCCAACGTCCTGACTTTC.

This clonotype was found a few times. The chain carries TRBV4-2 and TRBJ2-1; either TRBD1 or TRBD2 may supply D (5 bases each). CDR1 and CDR2 (germline): LGHNA, YNFKEQ. The CDR3 length is 11 residues. DNA for the CDR3: TGTGCTCCCGGGGCAGCCAATGAGCAGTTCTTC. Translated: CAPGAANEQFF.

This clonotype has only a few counts. The J gene is TRBJ2-3, the V gene TRBV15; D may be TRBD1 (7 bases). The CDR3 runs to 20 residues. Germline lookup yields CDR1 LNHNV and CDR2 YYDKDF (reference sequence). V lost 0 bases, J lost 2 bases, and 24 bases lay in between. The CDR3 DNA reads as TGTGCCACCAGCAGAGATGGGGGCAACAGGGGAGGACTCGACACAGATACGCAGTATTTT. Protein sequence: CATSRDGGNRGGLDTDTQYF.

V is TRBV29-1 and J is TRBJ1-1; D is undetermined. V was cut by 3 bases and J by 1 base, with 9 bases left in between. The CDR3 spans 13 residues. The germline CDR1 and CDR2 sequences are SQVTM and ANQGSEA. This CDR3 reads CSVDLAQNTEAFF. CDR3 in DNA: TGCAGCGTTGACTTGGCTCAGAACACTGAAGCTTTCTTT.

This clonotype was detected only a few times. The chain recombines TRBV15 with TRBJ2-3; D perhaps matches TRBD2 (5 bases). The germline V gene has CDR1 LNHNV and CDR2 YYDKDF (reference sequence). Deletions cut 0 bases from V and 6 bases from J, with 13 bases between. The CDR3 has 15 amino acids. CDR3 in amino acids: CATSRDQEATDTQYF. For the CDR3, the DNA is TGTGCCACCAGCAGAGATCAGGAGGCGACGGATACGCAGTATTTT.

This chain links TRBV6-1 with TRBJ2-5; 11 bases match TRBD1. V dropped 6 bases and J dropped 4; count of bases not matched to a gene: 7. Germline loops: CDR1 MNHNS, CDR2 SASEGT. The CDR3 is 15 residues long. The CDR3 reads CASSRTGGAIETQYF. CDR3 nucleotides: TGTGCCAGCAGCAGGACAGGGGGCGCGATAGAGACCCAGTACTTC.

The V call is TRBV20-1, the J call TRBJ2-1; D not resolved. Germline V gene sequence: CDR1 DFQATT, CDR2 SNEGSKA (reference sequence). V lost 8 bases to trimming and J lost 3 bases, with 2 bases between them. CDR3 length: 9 amino acids. The CDR3 protein is CSIYNEQFF. In nucleotides, the CDR3 is TGCAGTATCTACAATGAGCAGTTCTTC.

This clonotype was picked up a small number of times. The CDR3 is CASSDRTGERGYTF. In nucleotides, the CDR3 is TGTGCCAGCAGCGACCGGACAGGGGAGAGGGGCTACACCTTC. The chain employs TRBV11-2 and TRBJ1-2; TRBD1 agrees at 9 bases. V shed 5 bases and J 8 bases; nucleotides not matched to a gene: 9. The CDR3 totals 14 residues. Germline lookup yields CDR1 SGHAT and CDR2 FQNNGV.

The V and J genes are TRBV6-1 and TRBJ2-7; D gene uncertain. This CDR3 is 13 amino acids long. V lost 3 bases, J lost 2 bases, and 8 bases lay in between. Germline CDR1 reads MNHNS; CDR2 reads SASEGT. The CDR3 here is CASSDAGPYEQYF. CDR3 bases: TGTGCCAGCAGTGATGCCGGCCCCTACGAGCAGTACTTC.

The chain links TRBV3-1 to TRBJ2-7; 8 bases agree with TRBD2. The ends lost 3 bases at V and 2 bases at J; junction bases unmatched: 6. The CDR3 is made up of 15 amino acids. The germline V gene encodes CDR1 LGHDT and CDR2 YNNKEL (reference sequence). The CDR3 loop reads CASSQEPGLAYEQYF. CDR3 nucleotide sequence: TGTGCCAGCAGCCAGGAACCGGGACTAGCCTACGAGCAGTACTTC.

This clonotype was seen only a few times. V is TRBV12-5 and J is TRBJ2-3; D is undetermined. V lost 5 bases to trimming and J lost 5 bases, with 5 bases between them. The germline gives CDR1 LGHNT, CDR2 FRNRAP. The length of the CDR3 is 11 residues. CDR3 amino acids: CASGVGDTQYF. DNA of the CDR3: TGTGCTAGTGGTGTTGGAGATACGCAGTATTTT.

The chain joins TRBV12-3 or TRBV12-4 to TRBJ2-5; D may be TRBD2 (5 bases). This CDR3 is 15 amino acids long. The V and J ends lost 1 base and 5 bases respectively, with 14 bases between them. CDR3 region: CASSLDSRGEETQYF. The CDR3 nucleotides read TGTGCCAGCAGTTTAGACTCCCGGGGAGAGGAGACCCAGTACTTC.

The chain couples TRBV29-1 to TRBJ1-1; 10 positions match TRBD1. Trimming cost V 6 bases and J 6 bases; bases outside gene matches: 7. Germline assignment: CDR1 SQVTM and CDR2 ANQGSEA. The CDR3 loop spans 13 amino acids. CDR3 coding DNA: TGCAGCGTGGAACGGGACAGGGGAGCTGAAGCTTTCTTT. Protein: CSVERDRGAEAFF.

This chain links TRBV12-3 or TRBV12-4 with TRBJ1-3, with D perhaps TRBD1 (6 bases). The CDR3 has 15 residues. The ends were cut back, 6 bases at V and 5 bases at J, with 17 bases in the middle. DNA for the CDR3: TGTGCCAGCAGGCTCACAGGGAGATTCCGAAACACCATATATTTT. This encodes CASRLTGRFRNTIYF.

The CDR3 sequence: CSASRPGLSSYEQYF. For the CDR3, the DNA is TGCAGTGCTAGTCGCCCGGGACTAAGTTCCTACGAGCAGTACTTC. The rearrangement links TRBV20-1 to TRBJ2-7; TRBD2 matches 7 bases. Germline V gene sequence: CDR1 DFQATT, CDR2 SNEGSKA (reference sequence). The CDR3 sequence is 15 residues long. The V segment lost 3 bases and the J segment 1 base; nucleotides outside the gene matches: 9.

V is TRBV27 and J is TRBJ2-7; 9 positions agree with TRBD2. The CDR3 totals 16 residues. Germline V gene data show CDR1 as MNHEY and CDR2 as SMNVEV (reference sequence). Germline trimming cut 4 bases from V and 4 bases from J; bases unmatched to any gene: 11. The CDR3 DNA reads TGTGCCAGCAGTTACCTCCTCGCGGGAGGGCCGTACGAGCAGTACTTC. Its protein product is CASSYLLAGGPYEQYF.

In its sample, this clonotype was seen a few times. The chain is built from TRBV18 and TRBJ1-6; 7 positions match TRBD1. The CDR3 totals 15 residues. Germline V gene sequence: CDR1 KGHSH, CDR2 LQKENI. The ends lost 1 base at V and 7 bases at J; junction bases unmatched: 4. The DNA for the CDR3 is TGTGCCAGCTCACCACAGGGGGCTGAGAATTCACCCCTCCACTTT. This sequence encodes CASSPQGAENSPLHF. Supplemented by reference TRBV18 and TRBJ1-6, the full variable domain reads NAGVMQNPRHLVRRRGQEARLRCSPMKGHSHVYWYRQLPEEGLKFMVYLQKENIIDESGMPKERFSAEFPKEGPSILRIQQVVRGDSAAYFCASSPQGAENSPLHFGNGTRLTVT.

The chain has TRBV20-1 and TRBJ1-1, with D perhaps TRBD1 (5 bases). V was shortened by 3 bases and J by 0 bases, with 17 bases between the two germline ends. From germline, CDR1 is DFQATT and CDR2 SNEGSKA (reference sequence). The CDR3 runs 16 residues. The CDR3 nucleotides read TGCAGTGCTAGGGGGGACGGAGGTCTTATGAACACTGAAGCTTTCTTT. This gives the protein CSARGDGGLMNTEAFF.